This T cell receptor beta chain came from a study of beta chain features in type 1 diabetes. Study results and caveats: In type 1 diabetes patients, VDJ junctions had fewer insertions; deletions at these junctions were more frequent. A moderate, significant TCRB CDR3 shortening appeared in type 1 diabetes across four CD4+ subsets. Naive, central memory and regulatory TCRB repertoires appeared more similar among patients than healthy donors.

This clone has just a few counts. Its antigen is not identified. Of the isolated RNA, all was reverse transcribed, and so the sequenced material was expressed TCRB transcripts. Around 3.57 million reads was the average for naive, central memory and regulatory T cell samples. Produced via immunoSEQ multiplex PCR; TCRdb's table is partial and in-frame only. Found here are 600,000 to 700,000 clones, around 12% of them singletons; the top ten hold more than 0.095%. The sequence was collected from a man younger than 45 with type 1 diabetes. The sample taken for sequencing was naive CD4+ T cells from blood.

The CDR3 is CASSGSEFIGYTF. CDR3 DNA sequence: TGTGCCAGCAGTGGTTCCGAGTTTATCGGCTACACCTTC. This sequence joins TRBV2 and TRBJ1-2; D is unclear. Trimming left V 4 bases short and J 8 bases short, with 14 bases between. Looked up from germline, CDR1 is SNHLY and CDR2 is FYNNEI. There are 13 residues in the CDR3.